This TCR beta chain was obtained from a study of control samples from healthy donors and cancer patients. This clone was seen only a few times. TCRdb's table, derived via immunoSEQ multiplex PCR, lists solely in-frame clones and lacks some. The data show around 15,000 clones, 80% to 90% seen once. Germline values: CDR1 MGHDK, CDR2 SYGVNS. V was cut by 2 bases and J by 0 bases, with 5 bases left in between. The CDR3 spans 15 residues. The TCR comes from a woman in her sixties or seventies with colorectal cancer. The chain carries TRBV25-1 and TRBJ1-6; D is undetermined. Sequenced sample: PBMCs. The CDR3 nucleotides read TGTGCCAGCAGTGAAGTGAGCTCCTATAATTCACCCCTCCACTTT. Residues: CASSEVSSYNSPLHF.